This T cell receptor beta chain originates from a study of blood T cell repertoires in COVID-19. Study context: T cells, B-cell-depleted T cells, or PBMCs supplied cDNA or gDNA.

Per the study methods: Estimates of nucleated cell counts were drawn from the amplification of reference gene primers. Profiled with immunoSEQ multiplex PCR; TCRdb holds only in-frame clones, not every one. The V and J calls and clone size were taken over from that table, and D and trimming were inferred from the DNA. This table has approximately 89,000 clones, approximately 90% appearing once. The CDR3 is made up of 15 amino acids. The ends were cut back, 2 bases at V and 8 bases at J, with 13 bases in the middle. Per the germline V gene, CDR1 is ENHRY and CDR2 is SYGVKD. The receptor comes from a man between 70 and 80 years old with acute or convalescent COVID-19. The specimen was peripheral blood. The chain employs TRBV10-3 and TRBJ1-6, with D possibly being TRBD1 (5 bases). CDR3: CAISEGRDGYSPLHF. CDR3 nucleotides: TGTGCCATCAGTGAGGGGAGGGACGGATATTCACCCCTCCACTTT.